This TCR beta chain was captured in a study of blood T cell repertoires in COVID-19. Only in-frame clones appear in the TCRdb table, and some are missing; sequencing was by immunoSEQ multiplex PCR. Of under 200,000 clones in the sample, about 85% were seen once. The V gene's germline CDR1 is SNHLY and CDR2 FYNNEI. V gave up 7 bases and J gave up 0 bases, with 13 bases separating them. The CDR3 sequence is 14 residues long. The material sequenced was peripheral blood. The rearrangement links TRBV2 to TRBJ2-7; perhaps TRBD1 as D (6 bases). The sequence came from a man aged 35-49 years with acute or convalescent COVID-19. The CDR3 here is CASIAGAFSYEQYF. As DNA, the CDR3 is TGTGCCAGCATCGCAGGGGCCTTCTCCTACGAGCAGTACTTC.